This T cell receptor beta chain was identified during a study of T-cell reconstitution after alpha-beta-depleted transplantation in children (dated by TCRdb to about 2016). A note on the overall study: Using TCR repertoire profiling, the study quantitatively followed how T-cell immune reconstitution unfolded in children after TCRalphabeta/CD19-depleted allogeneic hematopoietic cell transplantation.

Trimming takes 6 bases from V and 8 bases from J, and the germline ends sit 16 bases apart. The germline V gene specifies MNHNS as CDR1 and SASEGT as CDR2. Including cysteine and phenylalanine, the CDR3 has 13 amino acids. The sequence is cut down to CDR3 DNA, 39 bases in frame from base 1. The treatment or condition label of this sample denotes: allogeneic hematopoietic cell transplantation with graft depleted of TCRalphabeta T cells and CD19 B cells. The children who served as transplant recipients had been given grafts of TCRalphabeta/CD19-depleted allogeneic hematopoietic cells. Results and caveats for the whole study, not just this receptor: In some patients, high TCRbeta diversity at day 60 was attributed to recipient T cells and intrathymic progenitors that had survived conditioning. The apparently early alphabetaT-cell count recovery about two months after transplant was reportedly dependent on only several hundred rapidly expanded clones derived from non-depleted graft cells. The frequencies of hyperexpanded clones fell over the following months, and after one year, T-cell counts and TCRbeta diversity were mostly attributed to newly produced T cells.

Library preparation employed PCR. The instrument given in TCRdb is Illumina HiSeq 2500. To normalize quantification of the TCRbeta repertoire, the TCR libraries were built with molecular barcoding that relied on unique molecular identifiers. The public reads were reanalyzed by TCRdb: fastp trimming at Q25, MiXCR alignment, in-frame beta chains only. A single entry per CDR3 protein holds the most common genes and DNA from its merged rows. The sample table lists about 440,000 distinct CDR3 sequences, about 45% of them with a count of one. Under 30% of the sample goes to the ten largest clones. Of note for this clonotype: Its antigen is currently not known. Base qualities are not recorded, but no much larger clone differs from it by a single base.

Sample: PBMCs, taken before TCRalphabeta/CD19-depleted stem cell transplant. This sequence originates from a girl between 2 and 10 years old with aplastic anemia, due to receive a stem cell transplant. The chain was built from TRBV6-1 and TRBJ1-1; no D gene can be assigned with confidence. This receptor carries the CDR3 CASRHGRLREAFF. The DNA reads TGTGCCAGCAGGCACGGACGTTTGAGGGAAGCTTTCTTT.